These T cell receptor beta chains were read from a single sample in a study of T cells in Graves' hyperthyroidism and ophthalmopathy. In TCRdb, the multiplex PCR reads were re-called with MiXCR into one record per CDR3 protein. The sample consists of hundreds of thousands of distinct CDR3 sequences, 15% to 19% of them appearing once. Sequencing input: blood. These TCRs come from a woman aged 18-29 years with Graves' hyperthyroidism. CDR3s include the opening cysteine and the closing phenylalanine or tryptophan. D genes are given only for firm matches. Clone size, where shown, is once, few, many, or a class for clones that have expanded.

j_call,v_call,d_call,clone_size,cdr3_aa,cdr3_nt
TRBJ1-6,TRBV10-2,NA,NA,CASSVRGRTYNSPLHF,TGCGCCAGCAGTGTCCGTGGACGGACCTATAATTCACCCCTCCACTTT
TRBJ2-1,TRBV12-3/TRBV12-4,TRBD1,many,CASRSSGTAYNEQFF,TGTGCCAGCAGATCCTCCGGGACAGCTTACAATGAGCAGTTCTTC
TRBJ1-4,TRBV5-1,TRBD1,many,CASSRGQGANEKLFF,TGCGCCAGCAGCCGGGGACAGGGTGCCAATGAAAAACTGTTTTTT
TRBJ1-6,TRBV3-1,TRBD1,NA,CASSLQGANSPLHF,TGTGCCAGCAGCCTACAGGGGGCGAATTCACCCCTCCACTTT
TRBJ1-6,TRBV20-1,TRBD1,many,CSARDRRQGVTPLHF,TGCAGTGCTAGAGATCGGCGGCAGGGGGTAACACCCCTCCACTTT
TRBJ2-3,TRBV18,NA,many,CASSPSIGGTDTQYF,TGTGCCAGCTCACCCTCAATTGGAGGCACAGATACGCAGTATTTT
TRBJ2-1,TRBV20-1,TRBD2,many,CSAREHGRTRGSYEQFF,TGCAGTGCTAGAGAACACGGGCGGACTAGGGGTTCCTATGAGCAGTTCTTC
TRBJ2-2,TRBV11-2,NA,many,CASSLNPGRTGELFF,TGTGCCAGCAGCTTAAACCCAGGCCGCACCGGGGAGCTGTTTTTT
TRBJ2-3,TRBV11-2,TRBD1,many,CASSFGTGGDTQYF,TGTGCCAGCAGCTTCGGTACAGGGGGAGATACGCAGTATTTT
TRBJ2-3,TRBV5-1,TRBD2,NA,CASSSGLAGVIGDTQYF,TGCGCCAGCAGCTCGGGACTAGCGGGAGTCATCGGGGATACGCAGTATTTT
TRBJ1-1,TRBV12-3/TRBV12-4,NA,many,CASTRVGVTLEAFF,TGTGCCAGCACCAGGGTTGGAGTCACACTAGAAGCTTTCTTT
TRBJ2-1,TRBV27,TRBD2,many,CASRLGLNYNEQFF,TGTGCCAGCAGGTTGGGACTAAACTACAATGAGCAGTTCTTC
TRBJ2-7,TRBV20-1,NA,many,CSAREVSYEQYF,TGCAGTGCTAGGGAGGTATCCTACGAGCAGTACTTC
TRBJ2-3,TRBV10-3,TRBD2,few,CAISRRASGAQYF,TGTGCCATCAGTCGGCGGGCTAGCGGGGCGCAGTATTTT
TRBJ2-7,TRBV3-1,NA,many,CASSQLGTVSYEQYF,TGTGCCAGCAGCCAATTAGGGACGGTCTCCTACGAGCAGTACTTC
TRBJ2-5,TRBV20-1,NA,many,CSAAIGGTQYF,TGCAGTGCTGCTATAGGGGGGACCCAGTACTTC
TRBJ1-1,TRBV2,TRBD1,many,CASTPGTGGTEAFF,TGTGCCAGCACCCCCGGGACAGGGGGGACTGAAGCTTTCTTT
TRBJ1-6,TRBV6-1,NA,few,CASSEVGGTNSPLHF,TGTGCCAGCAGTGAAGTGGGGGGAACAAATTCACCCCTCCACTTT
TRBJ1-1,TRBV9,NA,many,CASSVGVRGNTEAFF,TGTGCCAGCAGCGTAGGGGTTCGAGGAAACACTGAAGCTTTCTTT
TRBJ2-1,TRBV6-2/TRBV6-3,TRBD2,many,CASRSSGTSVYNKQFF,TGTGCCAGCAGGTCCTCCGGGACTAGCGTTTACAATAAGCAGTTCTTC
TRBJ2-1,TRBV20-1,NA,many,CSFNPRYNEQFF,TGCAGCTTTAACCCGCGTTACAATGAGCAGTTCTTC
TRBJ1-4,TRBV9,NA,few,CASSVTHSAQGGEKLFF,TGTGCCAGCAGCGTAACCCATTCAGCCCAGGGAGGTGAAAAACTGTTTTTT
TRBJ1-2,TRBV5-1,NA,many,CASSLDSLRGYTF,TGCGCCAGCAGCTTGGACAGTTTGCGGGGCTACACCTTC